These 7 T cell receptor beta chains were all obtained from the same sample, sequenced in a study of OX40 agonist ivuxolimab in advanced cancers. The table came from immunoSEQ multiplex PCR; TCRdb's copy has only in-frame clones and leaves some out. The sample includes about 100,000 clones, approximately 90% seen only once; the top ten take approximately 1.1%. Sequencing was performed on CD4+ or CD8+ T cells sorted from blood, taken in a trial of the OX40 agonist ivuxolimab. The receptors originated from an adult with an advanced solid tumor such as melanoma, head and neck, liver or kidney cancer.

The CDR3 is CATNGRGGTEAFF. The CDR3 DNA reads TGTGCCACCAACGGCAGGGGTGGCACTGAAGCTTTCTTT. The chain combines TRBV6-5 with TRBJ1-1, with a weak D call TRBD1 (6 bases). V lost 10 bases and J 4 bases, leaving 16 bases between the germline ends. This CDR3 has 13 amino acids. Germline CDR1 reads MNHEY; CDR2 reads SVGAGI.

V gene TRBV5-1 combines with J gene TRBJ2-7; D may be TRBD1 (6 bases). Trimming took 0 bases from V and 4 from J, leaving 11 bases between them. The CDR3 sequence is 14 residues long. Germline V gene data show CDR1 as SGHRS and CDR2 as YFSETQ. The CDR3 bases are TGCGCCAGCAGCTTGGTTAAGGGGGAGTACGAGCAGTACTTC. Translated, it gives CASSLVKGEYEQYF. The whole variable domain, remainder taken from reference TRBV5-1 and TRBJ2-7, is KAGVTQTPRYLIKTRGQQVTLSCSPISGHRSVSWYQQTPGQGLQFLFEYFSETQRNKGNFPGRFSGRQFSNSRSEMNVSTLELGDSALYLCASSLVKGEYEQYFGPGTRLTVT.

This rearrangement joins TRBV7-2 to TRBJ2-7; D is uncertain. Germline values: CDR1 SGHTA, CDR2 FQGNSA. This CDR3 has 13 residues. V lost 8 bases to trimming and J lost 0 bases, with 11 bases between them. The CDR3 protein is CASSQYSSYEQYF. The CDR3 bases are TGTGCCAGCTCCCAGTACTCCTCCTACGAGCAGTACTTC.

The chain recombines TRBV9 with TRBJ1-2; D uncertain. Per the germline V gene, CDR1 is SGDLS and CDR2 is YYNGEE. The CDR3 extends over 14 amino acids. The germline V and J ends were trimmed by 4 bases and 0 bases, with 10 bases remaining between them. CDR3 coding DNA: TGTGCCAGCAGCTCGGACGGTTCTAACTATGGCTACACCTTC. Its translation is CASSSDGSNYGYTF.

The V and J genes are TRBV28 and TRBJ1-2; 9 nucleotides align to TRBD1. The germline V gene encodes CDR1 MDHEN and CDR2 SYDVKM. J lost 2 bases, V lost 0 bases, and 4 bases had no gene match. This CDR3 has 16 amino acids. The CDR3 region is CASSLWGTGSNYGYTF. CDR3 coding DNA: TGTGCCAGCAGTTTATGGGGGACAGGGTCGAACTATGGCTACACCTTC.

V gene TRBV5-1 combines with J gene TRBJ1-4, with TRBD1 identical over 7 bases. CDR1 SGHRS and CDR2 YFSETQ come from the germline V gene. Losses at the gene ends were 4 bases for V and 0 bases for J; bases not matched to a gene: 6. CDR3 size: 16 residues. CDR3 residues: CASSATGTATNEKLFF. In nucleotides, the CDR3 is TGCGCCAGCAGCGCGACCGGGACAGCAACTAATGAAAAACTGTTTTTT.

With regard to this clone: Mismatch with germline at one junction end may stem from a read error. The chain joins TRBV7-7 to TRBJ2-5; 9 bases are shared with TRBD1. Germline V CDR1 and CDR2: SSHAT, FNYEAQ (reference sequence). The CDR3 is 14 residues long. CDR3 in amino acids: CASSSGQGGETQYF. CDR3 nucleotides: TGTGCTAGCAGCTCGGGACAGGGTGGAGAGACCCAGTACTTC.